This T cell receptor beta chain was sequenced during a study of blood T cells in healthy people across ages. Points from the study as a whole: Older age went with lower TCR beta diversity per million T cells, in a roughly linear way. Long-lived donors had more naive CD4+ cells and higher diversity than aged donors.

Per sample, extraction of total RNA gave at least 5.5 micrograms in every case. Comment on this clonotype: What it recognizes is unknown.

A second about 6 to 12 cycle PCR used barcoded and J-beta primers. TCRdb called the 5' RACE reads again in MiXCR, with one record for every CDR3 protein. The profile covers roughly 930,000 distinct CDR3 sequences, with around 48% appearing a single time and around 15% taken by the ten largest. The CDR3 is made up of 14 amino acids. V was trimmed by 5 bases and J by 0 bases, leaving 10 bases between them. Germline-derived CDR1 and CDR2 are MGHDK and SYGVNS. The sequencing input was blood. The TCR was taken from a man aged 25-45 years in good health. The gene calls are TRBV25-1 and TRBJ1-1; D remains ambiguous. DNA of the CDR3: TGTGCCAGCAGTCGTTTAGGGATGAACACTGAAGCTTTCTTT. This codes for CASSRLGMNTEAFF.